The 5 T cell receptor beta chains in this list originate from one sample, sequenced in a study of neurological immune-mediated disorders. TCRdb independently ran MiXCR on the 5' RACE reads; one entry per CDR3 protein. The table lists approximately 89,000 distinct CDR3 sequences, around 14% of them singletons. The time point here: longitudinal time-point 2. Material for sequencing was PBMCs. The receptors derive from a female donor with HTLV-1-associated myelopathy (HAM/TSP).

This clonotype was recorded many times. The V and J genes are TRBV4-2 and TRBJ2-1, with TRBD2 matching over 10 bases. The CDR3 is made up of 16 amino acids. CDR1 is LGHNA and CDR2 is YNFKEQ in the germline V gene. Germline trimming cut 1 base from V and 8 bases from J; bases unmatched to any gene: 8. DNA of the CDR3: TGTGCCAGCAGCCAAGTCGAGGCTAGCGGGGGCCATGAGCAGTTCTTC. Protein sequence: CASSQVEASGGHEQFF.

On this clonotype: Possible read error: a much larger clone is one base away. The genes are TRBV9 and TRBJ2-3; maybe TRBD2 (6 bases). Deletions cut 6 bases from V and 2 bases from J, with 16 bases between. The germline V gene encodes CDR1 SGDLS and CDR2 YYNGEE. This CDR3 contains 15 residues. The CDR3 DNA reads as TGTGCCAGCACCCTGGGGGGAAGGGTCACAGATACGCAGTATTTT. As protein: CASTLGGRVTDTQYF.

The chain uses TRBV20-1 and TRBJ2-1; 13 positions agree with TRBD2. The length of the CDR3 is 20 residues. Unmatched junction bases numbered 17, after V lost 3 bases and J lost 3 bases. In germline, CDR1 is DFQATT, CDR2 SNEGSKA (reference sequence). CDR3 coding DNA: TGCAGTGCTAGCCTCACCGGGACTAGCGGGGAAACTTCTGTCTACAATGAGCAGTTCTTC. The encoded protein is CSASLTGTSGETSVYNEQFF.

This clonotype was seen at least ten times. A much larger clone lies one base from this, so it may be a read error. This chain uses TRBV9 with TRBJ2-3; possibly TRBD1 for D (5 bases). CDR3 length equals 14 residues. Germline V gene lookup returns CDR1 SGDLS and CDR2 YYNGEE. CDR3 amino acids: CVSSVGAPTDTQYF. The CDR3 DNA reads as TGTGTCAGCAGCGTAGGGGCCCCCACAGATACGCAGTATTTT.

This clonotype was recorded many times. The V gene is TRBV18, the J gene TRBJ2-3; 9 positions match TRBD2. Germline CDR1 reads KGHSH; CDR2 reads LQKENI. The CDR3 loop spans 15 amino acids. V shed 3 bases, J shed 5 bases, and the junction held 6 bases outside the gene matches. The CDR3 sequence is CASSPPRGGGDTQYF. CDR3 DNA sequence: TGTGCCAGCTCACCCCCGCGGGGGGGCGGAGATACGCAGTATTTT.